The 5 T cell receptor beta chains presented below share a single source sample, sequenced in a study of CD8 T cells in Susac syndrome. The RNA input was about 0.5 to 1 ug, and it was reverse transcribed with random hexamers. TCRdb re-analysed the immunoSEQ multiplex PCR reads in MiXCR, keeping a single row per CDR3 protein. The table has 400,000 or so distinct CDR3 sequences, approximately 89% seen once. Sequenced input: CD8+ T cells from PBMCs. Source of these receptors: a human donor with multiple sclerosis.

The J gene is TRBJ2-5, the V gene TRBV9; perhaps TRBD1 as D (5 bases). Trimming removed 0 bases from V and 1 base from J, with 7 bases in between. CDR1 is SGDLS and CDR2 is YYNGEE in the germline V gene. This CDR3 contains 14 residues. CDR3 bases: TGTGCCAGCAGCGTAGGGCAGGGCCAAGAGACCCAGTACTTC. It is translated as CASSVGQGQETQYF.

This chain uses TRBV12-5 with TRBJ1-1; D is unclear. Germline assignment: CDR1 LGHNT and CDR2 FRNRAP. This CDR3 is built from 15 residues. V lost 0 bases to trimming and J lost 5 bases, with 13 bases between them. CDR3 protein: CASGLVGPLGTEAFF. CDR3 DNA sequence: TGTGCTAGTGGTTTGGTAGGACCTTTGGGAACTGAAGCTTTCTTT.

In its sample, this clonotype was seen a few times. The gene calls are TRBV9 and TRBJ1-5, with a possible D match to TRBD1 (6 bases). Trimming cost V 0 bases and J 4 bases, with 8 bases left between them. Germline CDR1 is SGDLS and CDR2 is YYNGEE. The CDR3 has 14 amino acids. Written as DNA, the CDR3 is TGTGCCAGCAGCGTAGGGACAGATAATCAGCCCCAGCATTTT. Protein: CASSVGTDNQPQHF.

This chain uses TRBV19 with TRBJ2-1, with 10 positions matching TRBD2. This CDR3 contains 16 residues. The V gene's germline CDR1 is LNHDA and CDR2 SQIVND (reference sequence). The V segment lost 4 bases and the J segment 8 bases; nucleotides outside the gene matches: 11. The CDR3 region has the DNA TGTGCCAGTAGTAGTCCTAGCGGGGGAGACTGGGATGAGCAGTTCTTC. Its translation is CASSSPSGGDWDEQFF.

This clonotype showed up just once. The V call is TRBV4-1, the J call TRBJ2-1, with D perhaps matching TRBD1 (6 bases). V was cut by 6 bases and J by 11 bases, with 11 bases left in between. This CDR3 spans 11 amino acids. Germline CDR1 is MGHRA and CDR2 is YSYEKL. CDR3: CASRAGTQQFF. The CDR3 DNA sequence: TGCGCCAGCAGGGCCGGGACACAGCAGTTCTTC.